Listed below are T cell receptor beta chains from one sample, sequenced in a study of OX40 agonist ivuxolimab in advanced cancers. Method: immunoSEQ multiplex PCR; TCRdb's copy keeps in-frame clones and lacks some. This table has tens of thousands of clones, more than 75% appearing once. Sequences were derived from CD4+ or CD8+ T cells sorted from blood, sampled in a trial of the OX40 agonist ivuxolimab. These receptors were obtained from an adult with an advanced solid tumor such as melanoma, head and neck, liver or kidney cancer. Each CDR3 is given with its conserved first and last residue. A D gene is named only where the DNA matches it firmly. The size entry is marked missing in some rows and otherwise reads once, few, many or a size class.

cdr3_aa: CASSQDEGVPGLANNEQFF; cdr3_nt: TGCGCCAGCAGCCAAGACGAAGGGGTCCCGGGACTAGCCAACAATGAGCAGTTCTTC; j_call: TRBJ2-1; d_call: TRBD2; clone_size: NA; v_call: TRBV4-3
cdr3_aa: CASSPDRGRDGANVLTF; cdr3_nt: TGTGCCAGCAGCCCGGACAGGGGACGAGATGGGGCCAACGTCCTGACTTTC; j_call: TRBJ2-6; d_call: TRBD1; clone_size: NA; v_call: TRBV11-2
cdr3_aa: CASSLRRGGQETQYF; cdr3_nt: TGTGCCAGCAGCTTGAGAAGGGGGGGCCAAGAGACCCAGTACTTC; j_call: TRBJ2-5; d_call: NA; clone_size: NA; v_call: TRBV5-6
cdr3_aa: CASTRDRVNYGYTF; cdr3_nt: TGTGCCAGCACCCGGGACAGGGTGAACTATGGCTACACCTTC; j_call: TRBJ1-2; d_call: TRBD1; clone_size: NA; v_call: TRBV7-2
cdr3_aa: CASSWDSYEKLFF; cdr3_nt: TGTGCCAGCAGTTGGGACAGTTATGAAAAACTGTTTTTT; j_call: TRBJ1-4; d_call: TRBD1; clone_size: once; v_call: TRBV6-9
cdr3_aa: CASTIQGGANIQYF; cdr3_nt: TGTGCCAGCACTATTCAGGGGGGGGCAAACATTCAGTACTTC; j_call: TRBJ2-4; d_call: NA; clone_size: once; v_call: TRBV6-6
cdr3_aa: CARATVSTDTQYF; cdr3_nt: TGTGCCAGGGCGACGGTTAGCACAGATACGCAGTATTTT; j_call: TRBJ2-3; d_call: NA; clone_size: NA; v_call: TRBV27
cdr3_aa: CASSGAGTVYNEQFF; cdr3_nt: TGTGCCAGCAGCGGGGCCGGGACTGTTTACAATGAGCAGTTCTTC; j_call: TRBJ2-1; d_call: NA; clone_size: NA; v_call: TRBV7-2
cdr3_aa: CASSPTWGREQYF; cdr3_nt: TGTGCCAGCAGTCCTACATGGGGCCGTGAGCAGTACTTC; j_call: TRBJ2-7; d_call: NA; clone_size: NA; v_call: TRBV6-5
cdr3_aa: CASSFGTYGYTF; cdr3_nt: TGTGCCAGCAGCTTCGGCACCTATGGCTACACCTTC; j_call: TRBJ1-2; d_call: NA; clone_size: few; v_call: TRBV5-6
cdr3_aa: CAIRTTGAGTDTQYF; cdr3_nt: TGTGCCATCAGGACTACAGGGGCCGGCACAGATACGCAGTATTTT; j_call: TRBJ2-3; d_call: TRBD1; clone_size: NA; v_call: TRBV10-3
cdr3_aa: CASSYSQGTTYDEQFF; cdr3_nt: TGTGCCAGCAGTTACTCTCAGGGTACCACCTACGATGAGCAGTTCTTC; j_call: TRBJ2-1; d_call: NA; clone_size: NA; v_call: TRBV6-5
cdr3_aa: CASSHRGRTGELFF; cdr3_nt: TGTGCCAGTAGCCACAGGGGGCGCACCGGGGAGCTGTTTTTT; j_call: TRBJ2-2; d_call: TRBD1; clone_size: NA; v_call: TRBV5-4
cdr3_aa: CASSREQGTGELFF; cdr3_nt: TGTGCCAGCTCTCGTGAACAGGGGACCGGGGAGCTGTTTTTT; j_call: TRBJ2-2; d_call: TRBD1; clone_size: NA; v_call: TRBV18
cdr3_aa: CASSLWYQETQYF; cdr3_nt: TGCGCCAGCAGCTTGTGGTACCAAGAGACCCAGTACTTC; j_call: TRBJ2-5; d_call: NA; clone_size: NA; v_call: TRBV5-1
cdr3_aa: CASSLGGDRQAFF; cdr3_nt: TGTGCCAGCAGCTTAGGGGGGGACAGGCAAGCTTTCTTT; j_call: TRBJ1-1; d_call: TRBD1; clone_size: few; v_call: TRBV7-6
cdr3_aa: CASSPTTARTGELFF; cdr3_nt: TGTGCCAGCTCACCGACGACCGCGAGGACCGGGGAGCTGTTTTTT; j_call: TRBJ2-2; d_call: NA; clone_size: NA; v_call: TRBV18
cdr3_aa: CASSSTTTSGGTDTQYF; cdr3_nt: TGTGCCAGCAGCTCAACTACGACTAGCGGGGGGACAGATACGCAGTATTTT; j_call: TRBJ2-3; d_call: TRBD2; clone_size: NA; v_call: TRBV7-9
cdr3_aa: CSARGAEKLFF; cdr3_nt: TGCAGTGCTAGAGGGGCCGAAAAACTGTTTTTT; j_call: TRBJ1-4; d_call: NA; clone_size: NA; v_call: TRBV20-1
cdr3_aa: CASGLSAPNQETQYF; cdr3_nt: TGTGCTAGTGGTTTGAGCGCGCCCAACCAAGAGACCCAGTACTTC; j_call: TRBJ2-5; d_call: NA; clone_size: NA; v_call: TRBV12-5
cdr3_aa: CAIRPAPGTNSYEQYF; cdr3_nt: TGTGCCATCAGGCCAGCACCGGGGACCAACTCCTACGAGCAGTACTTC; j_call: TRBJ2-7; d_call: NA; clone_size: once; v_call: TRBV10-3
cdr3_aa: CASSGRVKGTDTQYF; cdr3_nt: TGTGCCAGCAGTGGGAGGGTGAAAGGCACAGATACGCAGTATTTT; j_call: TRBJ2-3; d_call: TRBD2; clone_size: NA; v_call: TRBV6-5
cdr3_aa: CASSLRDRGPGDTQYF; cdr3_nt: TGTGCCAGCAGTTTACGGGACAGGGGGCCGGGAGATACGCAGTATTTT; j_call: TRBJ2-3; d_call: TRBD1; clone_size: NA; v_call: TRBV27
cdr3_aa: CASSSTDPLRYRYQPQHF; cdr3_nt: TGTGCCAGCAGCTCAACCGACCCCCTACGATACCGTTATCAGCCCCAGCATTTT; j_call: TRBJ1-5; d_call: NA; clone_size: few; v_call: TRBV7-8
cdr3_aa: CASSSTGKGQYF; cdr3_nt: TGTGCCAGCAGCTCCACAGGGAAGGGGCAGTACTTC; j_call: TRBJ2-7; d_call: NA; clone_size: NA; v_call: TRBV7-2
cdr3_aa: CASSEAEGLGNTIYF; cdr3_nt: TGTGCCAGCAGTGAAGCCGAGGGGTTAGGAAACACCATATATTTT; j_call: TRBJ1-3; d_call: NA; clone_size: NA; v_call: TRBV2
cdr3_aa: CASRQGTASVNTIYF; cdr3_nt: TGTGCCAGCAGGCAGGGGACAGCCTCTGTGAACACCATATATTTT; j_call: TRBJ1-3; d_call: TRBD1; clone_size: NA; v_call: TRBV6-5
cdr3_aa: CASSFNRGNSPLHF; cdr3_nt: TGTGCCAGCAGCTTCAACAGGGGGAATTCACCCCTCCACTTT; j_call: TRBJ1-6; d_call: TRBD1; clone_size: NA; v_call: TRBV5-4
cdr3_aa: CASRDRGRDTEAFF; cdr3_nt: TGTGCCAGCAGGGACAGGGGGCGAGACACTGAAGCTTTCTTT; j_call: TRBJ1-1; d_call: TRBD1; clone_size: NA; v_call: TRBV6-1
cdr3_aa: CASSRSAWEQYF; cdr3_nt: TGTGCCAGCAGCCGTTCGGCGTGGGAGCAGTACTTC; j_call: TRBJ2-7; d_call: NA; clone_size: NA; v_call: TRBV5-6
cdr3_aa: CASSQVWGQGGYQPQHF; cdr3_nt: TGCGCCAGCAGCCAAGTTTGGGGACAGGGGGGGTATCAGCCCCAGCATTTT; j_call: TRBJ1-5; d_call: TRBD1; clone_size: NA; v_call: TRBV4-1
cdr3_aa: CASTRRGAATGELFF; cdr3_nt: TGTGCCAGCACTAGGAGGGGGGCGGCCACCGGGGAGCTGTTTTTT; j_call: TRBJ2-2; d_call: NA; clone_size: once; v_call: TRBV6-1
cdr3_aa: CVSSLVQSQETQYF; cdr3_nt: TGTGTCAGCAGCTTAGTACAGAGCCAAGAGACCCAGTACTTC; j_call: TRBJ2-5; d_call: NA; clone_size: NA; v_call: TRBV7-6
cdr3_aa: CAISGATANTGELFF; cdr3_nt: TGTGCCATCAGTGGAGCTACAGCGAACACCGGGGAGCTGTTTTTT; j_call: TRBJ2-2; d_call: NA; clone_size: NA; v_call: TRBV10-3
cdr3_aa: CASSPTDSTQPNTEAFF; cdr3_nt: TGTGCCAGCTCACCTACGGACAGTACGCAACCGAACACTGAAGCTTTCTTT; j_call: TRBJ1-1; d_call: NA; clone_size: NA; v_call: TRBV18
cdr3_aa: CASSTSDGSDAFF; cdr3_nt: TGTGCCAGCAGTACATCGGACGGGAGTGATGCTTTCTTT; j_call: TRBJ1-1; d_call: NA; clone_size: NA; v_call: TRBV6-6
cdr3_aa: CASRNPRVGANTEAFF; cdr3_nt: TGCGCCAGCAGGAACCCCAGGGTTGGGGCGAACACTGAAGCTTTCTTT; j_call: TRBJ1-1; d_call: NA; clone_size: NA; v_call: TRBV10-2
cdr3_aa: CASSPEQETQYF; cdr3_nt: TGTGCCAGCTCACCAGAGCAAGAGACCCAGTACTTC; j_call: TRBJ2-5; d_call: NA; clone_size: NA; v_call: TRBV18
cdr3_aa: CASSPGTDSPLHF; cdr3_nt: TGTGCCAGCAGCCCCGGGACAGATTCACCCCTCCACTTT; j_call: TRBJ1-6; d_call: TRBD1; clone_size: few; v_call: TRBV6-1
cdr3_aa: CASSPYTDQPQHF; cdr3_nt: TGTGCCAGCAGCCCCTATACCGATCAGCCCCAGCATTTT; j_call: TRBJ1-5; d_call: NA; clone_size: NA; v_call: TRBV7-9
cdr3_aa: CASGAGPSSYNEQFF; cdr3_nt: TGTGCCAGCGGTGCGGGCCCCAGCTCCTACAATGAGCAGTTCTTC; j_call: TRBJ2-1; d_call: NA; clone_size: NA; v_call: TRBV2
cdr3_aa: CASSLGTGGSSYNEQFF; cdr3_nt: TGTGCCAGCAGCTTGGGGACCGGGGGGAGCTCCTACAATGAGCAGTTCTTC; j_call: TRBJ2-1; d_call: TRBD2; clone_size: NA; v_call: TRBV5-6
cdr3_aa: CASSLMGERNQPQHF; cdr3_nt: TGCGCCAGCTCTCTTATGGGGGAACGTAATCAGCCCCAGCATTTT; j_call: TRBJ1-5; d_call: NA; clone_size: NA; v_call: TRBV5-1
cdr3_aa: CASSQERLRDTQYF; cdr3_nt: TGCGCCAGCAGCCAAGAAAGGTTGCGGGATACGCAGTATTTT; j_call: TRBJ2-3; d_call: NA; clone_size: NA; v_call: TRBV4-3